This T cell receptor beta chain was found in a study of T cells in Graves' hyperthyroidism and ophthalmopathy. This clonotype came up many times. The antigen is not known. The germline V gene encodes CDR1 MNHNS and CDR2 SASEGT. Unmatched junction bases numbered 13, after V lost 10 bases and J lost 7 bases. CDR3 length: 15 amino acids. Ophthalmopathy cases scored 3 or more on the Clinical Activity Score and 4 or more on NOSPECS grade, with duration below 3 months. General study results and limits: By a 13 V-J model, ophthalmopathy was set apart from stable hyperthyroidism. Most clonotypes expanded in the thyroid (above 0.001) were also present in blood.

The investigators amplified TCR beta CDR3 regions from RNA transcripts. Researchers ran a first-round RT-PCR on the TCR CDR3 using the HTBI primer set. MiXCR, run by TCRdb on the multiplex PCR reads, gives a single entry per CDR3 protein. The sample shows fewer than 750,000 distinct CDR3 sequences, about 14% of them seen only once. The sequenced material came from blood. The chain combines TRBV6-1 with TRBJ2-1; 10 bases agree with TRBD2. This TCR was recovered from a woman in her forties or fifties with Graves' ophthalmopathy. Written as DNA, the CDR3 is TGTGCCACCATTGACCCGGGACTAGCGTTGAATGAGCAGTTCTTC. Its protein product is CATIDPGLALNEQFF.